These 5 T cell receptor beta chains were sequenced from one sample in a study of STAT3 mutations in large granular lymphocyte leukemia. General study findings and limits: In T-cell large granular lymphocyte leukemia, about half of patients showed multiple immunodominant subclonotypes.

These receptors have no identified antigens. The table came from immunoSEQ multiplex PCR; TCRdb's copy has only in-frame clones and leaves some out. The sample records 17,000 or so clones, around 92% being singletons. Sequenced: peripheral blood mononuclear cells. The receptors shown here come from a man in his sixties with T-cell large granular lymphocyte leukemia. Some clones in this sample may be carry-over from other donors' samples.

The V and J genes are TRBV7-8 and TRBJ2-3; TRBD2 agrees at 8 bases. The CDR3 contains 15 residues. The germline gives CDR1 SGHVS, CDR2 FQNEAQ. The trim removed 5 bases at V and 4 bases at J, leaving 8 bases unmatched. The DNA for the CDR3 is TGTGCCAGCAGCCCCCGGGAGGGCCCTCCAGATACGCAGTATTTT. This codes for CASSPREGPPDTQYF. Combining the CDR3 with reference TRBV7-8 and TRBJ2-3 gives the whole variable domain GAGVSQSPRYKVAKRGQDVALRCDPISGHVSLFWYQQALGQGPEFLTYFQNEAQLDKSGLPSDRFFAERPEGSVSTLKIQRTQQEDSAVYLCASSPREGPPDTQYFGPGTRLTVL.

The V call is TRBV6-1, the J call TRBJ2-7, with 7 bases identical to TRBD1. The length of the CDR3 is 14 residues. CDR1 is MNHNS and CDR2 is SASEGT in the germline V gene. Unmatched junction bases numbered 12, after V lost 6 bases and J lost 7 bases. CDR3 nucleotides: TGTGCCAGCAGGAGGGACAGTATCTACGAAGAGCAGTACTTC. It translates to CASRRDSIYEEQYF.

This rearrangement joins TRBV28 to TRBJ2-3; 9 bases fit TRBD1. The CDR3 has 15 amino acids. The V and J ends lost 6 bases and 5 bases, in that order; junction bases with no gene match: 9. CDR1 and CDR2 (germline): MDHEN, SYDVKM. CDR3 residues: CASSKPGQGGDTQYF. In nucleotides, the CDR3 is TGTGCCAGCAGCAAGCCGGGACAGGGAGGAGATACGCAGTATTTT.

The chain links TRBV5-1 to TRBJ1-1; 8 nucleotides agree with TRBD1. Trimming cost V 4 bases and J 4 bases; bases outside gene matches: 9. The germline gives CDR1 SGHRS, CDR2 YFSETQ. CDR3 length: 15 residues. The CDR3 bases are TGCGCCAGCAGCCCTAACAGGGGGAAGAGCACTGAAGCTTTCTTT. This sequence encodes CASSPNRGKSTEAFF.

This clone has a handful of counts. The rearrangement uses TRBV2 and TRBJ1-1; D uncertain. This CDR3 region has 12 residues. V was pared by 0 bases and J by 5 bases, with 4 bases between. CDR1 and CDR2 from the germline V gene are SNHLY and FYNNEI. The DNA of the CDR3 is TGTGCCAGCAGTGAAGCCAGGACTGAAGCTTTCTTT. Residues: CASSEARTEAFF.